This T cell receptor (beta chain) was sequenced in a study of blood T cell repertoires in COVID-19. V dropped 0 bases and J dropped 1; count of bases not matched to a gene: 5. The germline CDR1 and CDR2 sequences are SGHRS and YFSETQ. This CDR3 contains 18 residues. Participants came from roughly 25 US areas, aged about 18 to 89 years. Source study methods: Amplification from reference gene primers served as the basis for estimated nucleated cell counts. Only in-frame clones appear in the TCRdb table, and some are missing; sequencing was by immunoSEQ multiplex PCR. V, J and clone size are taken as reported in that table, and D and trimming were inferred from the DNA itself. The data contain 470,000 or so clones, about 85% of them singletons.

This sequence originates from a young woman with acute COVID-19. The specimen was PBMCs or T cells enriched from blood (not recorded which). The V and J genes are TRBV5-1 and TRBJ2-7; TRBD2 aligns across 15 bases. CDR3 in DNA: TGCGCCAGCAGCTTGGCCGGGACTAGCGGGGGGCCTTCCTACGAGCAGTACTTC. Its protein is CASSLAGTSGGPSYEQYF. Using reference TRBV5-1 and TRBJ2-7 for the parts outside the CDR3, the full variable domain is KAGVTQTPRYLIKTRGQQVTLSCSPISGHRSVSWYQQTPGQGLQFLFEYFSETQRNKGNFPGRFSGRQFSNSRSEMNVSTLELGDSALYLCASSLAGTSGGPSYEQYFGPGTRLTVT.